This paragraph reports one TCR beta chain. Its antigen is undetermined. Sequencing was performed with immunoSEQ multiplex PCR; in TCRdb, only in-frame clones are kept and a portion is missing. The sample includes some 200,000 clones, roughly 93% of them seen just once. This sample stems from a study of T cell responses to AZD1222 COVID-19 vaccine. Study-level information: Samples with a second dose at about 4 or about 12 weeks were pooled together.

Whole-study results and caveats: White British people made up most donors, females outnumbered males, and clonal diversity was possibly underestimated.

This CDR3 has 14 residues. Trimming cost V 2 bases and J 8 bases, with 13 bases left between them. Per the germline V gene, CDR1 is LGHDT and CDR2 is YNNKEL (reference sequence). The starting material was peripheral blood, obtained on day 0 of AZD1222 vaccination. This clonotype was sampled from an adult in good health. This chain uses TRBV3-1 (or the pseudogene TRBV3-2) with TRBJ2-1; D call uncertain. CDR3 nucleotides: TGTGCCAGCAGCCAATGGGCCAGAAGCGATGAGCAGTTCTTC. Encoded protein: CASSQWARSDEQFF.